The rows below give T cell receptor beta chains drawn from one sample of a study of T cell responses to AZD1222 COVID-19 vaccine. Libraries were prepared by immunoSEQ multiplex PCR; TCRdb keeps only in-frame clonotypes and omits some of them. The sample holds 75,000 to 100,000 clones, approximately 83% seen once. Sample: peripheral blood, taken on day 0 of AZD1222 vaccination. The receptors come from an adult in good health. CDR3s include the opening cysteine and the closing phenylalanine or tryptophan. A D gene is named only where the DNA matches it firmly. Not every row has a clone size; where given, it reads once, few, many or a size class.

D gene	V gene	clone size	J gene	CDR3 protein	CDR3 DNA
TRBD1	TRBV4-2	NA	TRBJ2-7	CASSQVTGGRYEQYF	TGTGCCAGCAGCCAAGTAACAGGGGGAAGGTACGAGCAGTACTTC
TRBD1	TRBV5-1	NA	TRBJ1-1	CASSLVAGGEAFF	TGCGCCAGCAGCTTGGTGGCAGGGGGTGAAGCTTTCTTT
TRBD2	TRBV4-2	NA	TRBJ2-7	CASSYGGEGYEQYF	TGTGCCAGCAGCTACGGGGGGGAGGGCTACGAGCAGTACTTC
TRBD2	TRBV4-2	NA	TRBJ2-7	CASSQSPLAGEGEQYF	TGTGCCAGCAGCCAGTCTCCCCTAGCGGGAGAAGGCGAGCAGTACTTC
NA	TRBV10-1	NA	TRBJ2-3	CASEGGTDTQYF	TGCGCCAGTGAGGGAGGCACAGATACGCAGTATTTT
NA	TRBV7-9	once	TRBJ1-3	CASSLKDKLSGNTIYF	TGTGCCAGCAGCTTAAAGGACAAGCTCTCTGGAAACACCATATATTTT
TRBD1	TRBV27	NA	TRBJ1-4	CASSPGTGGREKLFF	TGTGCCAGCAGTCCCGGGACAGGGGGTAGGGAAAAACTGTTTTTT
NA	TRBV6-6	NA	TRBJ1-4	CASGQFATNEKLFF	TGTGCCAGCGGACAGTTTGCAACTAATGAAAAACTGTTTTTT
TRBD1	TRBV12-5	NA	TRBJ1-1	CASGRDRATEAFF	TGTGCTAGTGGACGTGACAGGGCGACTGAAGCTTTCTTT
TRBD1	TRBV7-2	NA	TRBJ2-7	CASSPGTGTFYEQYF	TGTGCCAGCAGCCCAGGGACAGGGACATTCTACGAGCAGTACTTC
TRBD1	TRBV28	NA	TRBJ1-5	CASLPGGFQPQHF	TGTGCCAGCCTCCCAGGGGGTTTTCAGCCCCAGCATTTT
TRBD1	TRBV9	NA	TRBJ2-2	CASSPGTGGPLVTGELFF	TGTGCCAGCAGCCCCGGGACAGGGGGACCCCTGGTCACCGGGGAGCTGTTTTTT
NA	TRBV5-6	NA	TRBJ1-2	CASSTRTVDYGYTF	TGTGCCAGCAGCACCAGGACAGTCGACTATGGCTACACCTTC
NA	TRBV1	NA	TRBJ1-5	CTSSQGGGGSQPQHF	TGCACCAGCAGTCAAGGTGGAGGGGGAAGTCAGCCCCAGCATTTT
NA	TRBV5-1	NA	TRBJ2-1	CASSLGVYEQFF	TGCGCCAGCAGCTTGGGAGTTTATGAGCAGTTCTTC
NA	TRBV27	NA	TRBJ1-1	CASSSPRGTMNTEAFF	TGTGCCAGCAGTTCCCCCCGGGGCACGATGAACACTGAAGCTTTCTTT
TRBD2	TRBV27	many	TRBJ2-3	CASRIQGLGITDTQYF	TGTGCCAGCAGGATACAGGGACTAGGGATCACAGATACGCAGTATTTT
NA	TRBV6-5	NA	TRBJ1-3	CASSRSREGNTIYF	TGTGCCAGCAGCCGGAGCAGGGAGGGAAACACCATATATTTT
NA	TRBV10-2	NA	TRBJ1-3	CASSEPTGFPYSGNTIYF	TGCGCCAGCAGTGAGCCTACAGGGTTCCCATACTCTGGAAACACCATATATTTT
NA	TRBV12-3/TRBV12-4	NA	TRBJ2-5	CASIVAGEETQYF	TGTGCCAGCATAGTCGCAGGGGAAGAGACCCAGTACTTC
NA	TRBV6-1	many	TRBJ1-5	CASSEPGISNQPQHF	TGTGCCAGCAGTGAGCCAGGTATTAGCAATCAGCCCCAGCATTTT